The 16 T cell receptor beta chains listed next were all sequenced from one sample in a study of esophageal squamous cell carcinoma under preoperative chemotherapy. As for time point: before preoperative PTX-NDP chemotherapy. Via MiXCR, TCRdb re-called the PCR reads, giving one row per CDR3 protein. The sample records approximately 30,000 distinct CDR3 sequences, roughly 50% being singletons. Sampling was carried out from a patient given preoperative chemotherapy. All receptors come from a human donor with esophageal squamous cell carcinoma. The donor label of this sample is uncertain.

By sample share, this clonotype is medium-sized. V and J are TRBV12-3 or TRBV12-4 and TRBJ2-5; 8 nucleotides agree with TRBD1. Trimming took 4 bases from V and 11 from J; bases not matched to a gene: 15. The CDR3 totals 15 residues. The CDR3 DNA follows: TGTGCCAGCAGTTACTCGACAGGGGAGTCGGGAGAGCAGTACTTC. As protein: CASSYSTGESGEQYF.

This clonotype was detected only a few times. The chain uses TRBV7-9 and TRBJ1-1, with D tentatively TRBD1 (6 bases). The V end was cut by 5 bases, the J end by 1 base, with 17 bases between. The CDR3 consists of 16 residues. Germline CDR1 reads SEHNR; CDR2 reads FQNEAQ (reference sequence). In DNA, the CDR3 is TGTGCCAGCAGCCTCGGACAGATATCAAAGAACACTGAAGCTTTCTTT. Amino acid sequence: CASSLGQISKNTEAFF.

This clonotype appeared many times. This chain joins TRBV6-5 and TRBJ1-1, with 7 bases aligning to TRBD1. V gave up 6 bases and J gave up 1 base; unmatched junction bases: 2. CDR1 and CDR2 (germline): MNHEY, SVGAGI. The CDR3 contains 13 residues. The CDR3 DNA is TGTGCCAGCAGATACAGGGGGAACACTGAAGCTTTCTTT. Translated, it gives CASRYRGNTEAFF.

The table lists this clonotype with many counts. This may arise from a read error, as a much more abundant clone is one base away. V usage is TRBV7-2 and J usage is TRBJ2-1; weak D call: TRBD1 (5 bases). The better agreement between TRBJ2-7 and the DNA end casts doubt on the J call. The germline gives CDR1 SGHTA, CDR2 FQGNSA. The CDR3 is made up of 14 amino acids. CDR3 sequence (DNA): TGTGCCAGCAGCTTAGGGTTTGCCAACAGGGAGCAGTACTTC. Translated: CASSLGFANREQYF.

The chain is built from TRBV27 and TRBJ2-7; TRBD2 matches at 11 bases. This CDR3 has 13 residues. Germline values: CDR1 MNHEY, CDR2 SMNVEV (reference sequence). V gave up 2 bases and J gave up 6 bases; unmatched junction bases: 0. The CDR3 sequence is CASSLGLAGEQYF. DNA of the CDR3: TGTGCCAGCAGTTTAGGACTAGCGGGCGAGCAGTACTTC.

As for this clonotype: At one of its ends the junction is not consistent with the germline gene, which may arise from a read error. The rearrangement uses TRBV7-2 and TRBJ2-3, with 11 bases that match TRBD1. The germline V gene has CDR1 SGHTA and CDR2 FQGNSA. The CDR3 contains 16 residues. The CDR3 DNA reads as TGTGCCTGCAGGGGACAGGGGGGGCGAGGCACAGATACCCAGTATTTC. Its protein product is CACRGQGGRGTDTQYF.

This clonotype was counted ten times or more. The chain has TRBV28 and TRBJ2-3; TRBD2 might be the D (5 bases). Trimming stripped 9 bases from V and 9 bases from J, with 16 bases between. This CDR3 is 12 amino acids long. From germline, CDR1 is MDHEN and CDR2 SYDVKM. The CDR3 reads CASNRRGRTQYF. In nucleotides, the CDR3 is TGTGCCAGTAACCGCCGGGGAAGGACGCAGTATTTT.

Concerning this clonotype itself: In this CDR3 the conserved last residue, phenylalanine or tryptophan, is missing, so a read error is likely. V usage is TRBV7-8 and J usage is TRBJ2-5, with 11 bases matching TRBD2. The better agreement between TRBJ2-1 and the DNA end casts doubt on the J call. The germline V gene has CDR1 SGHVS and CDR2 FQNEAQ. CDR3 size: 17 residues. CDR3 protein: CASSFPGTSGHPETQFS. The CDR3 DNA sequence: TGTGCCAGCAGCTTTCCCGGGACTAGCGGACACCCAGAGACCCAGTTCTCG.

Concerning this clonotype itself: This may arise from a read error, as a much more abundant clone is one base away. CDR3 protein: CASRRQGTAVQQFF. The CDR3 nucleotides read TGTGCCAGCAGAAGACAGGGGACCGCTGTTCAGCAGTTCTTC. The chain uses TRBV6-1 and TRBJ2-5; 8 positions agree with TRBD1. Near its end, the DNA agrees better with TRBJ2-1, so the J call may be wrong. The CDR3 sequence is 14 residues long. CDR1 and CDR2 (germline): MNHNS, SASEGT.

As to this clonotype: The conserved phenylalanine or tryptophan normally closing the CDR3 is absent here, so this likely arose from a read error. The DNA is omitted, as the CDR3 cannot be located on it reliably, and the CDR3 follows TCRdb's listing. The J gene is TRBJ2-5, the V gene TRBV7-6; the D call of TRBD1 is as the table states it, not checked on the DNA. The CDR3 length equals 14 residues, ends included. In germline, CDR1 is SGHVS, CDR2 FNYEAQ. Here the CDR3 reads CASSLDGRQETRYL.

In this sample, this clonotype turned up a few times. V is TRBV12-3 or TRBV12-4 and J is TRBJ2-1; no clear D gene. This CDR3 is 13 amino acids long. The V and J ends lost 0 bases and 8 bases respectively, with 8 bases between them. The CDR3, as DNA: TGTGCCAGCAGTTTAGCGACGGATGATGAGCAGTTCTTC. It encodes CASSLATDDEQFF.

The chain uses TRBV7-6 and TRBJ2-3; perhaps TRBD2 as D (6 bases). The DNA end is a closer match to TRBJ2-5, so the J assignment may be wrong. In germline, CDR1 is SGHVS, CDR2 FNYEAQ. The CDR3 has 15 amino acids. CDR3: CAGRSGARGKETQYF. The CDR3 nucleotides are TGTGCCGGGAGGTCAGGAGCCCGGGGCAAAGAGACCCAGTACTTC.

Details on this clonotype: A read error may produce the germline difference seen at one junction end. The chain employs TRBV7-7 and TRBJ2-4, with D perhaps matching TRBD1 or TRBD2 (5 bases each). Germline CDR1 SSHAT, CDR2 FNYEAQ (reference sequence). CDR3 size: 13 residues. CDR3 amino acids: CASSLGTKDIQYF. The CDR3 DNA follows: TGTGCTAGCAGCTTAGGGACCAAAGACATTCAGTACTTC. The entire variable domain, with the rest obtained from reference TRBV7-7 and TRBJ2-4, is as follows: GAGVSQSPRYKVTKRGQDVTLRCDPISSHATLYWYQQALGQGPEFLTYFNYEAQPDKSGLPSDRFSAERPEGSISTLTIQRTEQRDSAMYRCASSLGTKDIQYFGAGTRLSVL.

There are a few counts of this clonotype. The chain carries TRBV7-2 and TRBJ2-6; D unresolved. Germline V gene lookup returns CDR1 SGHTA and CDR2 FQGNSA. This CDR3 has 14 residues. With 5 bases removed from V and 1 base from J, the gap between germline ends came to 6 bases. The CDR3 is CASSRRSGANVLTF. The DNA for the CDR3 is TGTGCCAGCAGCCGCAGGTCTGGGGCCAACGTCCTGACTTTC.

This clonotype was seen a single time. The chain is built from TRBV12-3 or TRBV12-4 and TRBJ1-6; 7 positions match TRBD1. CDR3 length: 14 residues. Germline trimming cut 3 bases from V and 8 bases from J; bases unmatched to any gene: 4. In nucleotides, the CDR3 is TGTGCCAGCAGTTTGTGGGACAGAGATTCACCCCTCCACTTT. Residues: CASSLWDRDSPLHF.

A remark on this clonotype: One junction end disagrees with the germline gene, perhaps due to a read error. The rearrangement links TRBV7-2 to TRBJ2-2; D unresolved. This CDR3 comprises 15 residues. Looked up from germline, CDR1 is SGHTA and CDR2 is FQGNSA. DNA for the CDR3: TGTGCCAGCAGCTTAGGGGATGTGAGCACCGAGGCGCTGTATTTT. Protein product: CASSLGDVSTEALYF.